The T cell receptor beta chain described here comes from a study of T cell responses to AZD1222 COVID-19 vaccine. This CDR3 has 14 residues. Trimming stripped 7 bases from V and 6 bases from J, with 18 bases between. From germline, CDR1 is MRHNA and CDR2 SNTAGT. The table came from immunoSEQ multiplex PCR; TCRdb's copy has only in-frame clones and leaves some out. Of 120,000 to 150,000 clones listed, under 95% were seen once; the top ten hold roughly 5.6%. V and J are TRBV6-4 and TRBJ1-1, with TRBD1 as a possible D gene (5 bases). Specimen: peripheral blood, collected on day 0 of AZD1222 vaccination. This TCR was recovered from an adult in good health. CDR3 nucleotide sequence: TGTGCCAGCATGCGAGTTAACAGGACCTCTGAAGCTTTCTTT. Protein product: CASMRVNRTSEAFF.